What follows describes a single T cell receptor (beta chain). Its antigen remains unidentified. No base quality values were provided; no much bigger clone lies one nucleotide off. These data come from a study of T cell responses to AZD1222 COVID-19 vaccine (dated by TCRdb to the early 2020s). Study-level background: AZD1222 recipients with second doses at about 4 weeks or about 12 weeks were pooled, because spike-specific TCR depth and breadth did not differ between schedules. A total of more than 230 trial participants underwent TCR sequencing, of whom 207 received two doses of AZD1222 and around 25 received two doses of the MenACWY control vaccine. Trial participants were enrolled by age into 18-55, 56-69 and 70-plus year subgroups, with roughly 150, 30 and 60 TCR-sequenced participants respectively. The investigation overall reported the following: Because no day 14 peak-response samples were available, the repertoires could be characterized only after the peak T cell response. The whole spike protein was spanned by vaccine-associated CD4 TCRs, and dominant responses were seen in regions 160-218 and 743-854. In the small 56-69-year group, the increase in depth fell short of significance, most likely because of low power. Nearly half of unique spike-specific TCRs reportedly recognized epitopes outside regions mutated in the B.1.351 and B.1.1.7 variants. A significant rise in spike-specific TCR breadth and depth was observed after two AZD1222 doses relative to day 0 and relative to MenACWY recipients. Conclusions about previously exposed vaccinees are limited, since just a handful of AZD1222 recipients were seropositive for SARS-CoV-2 at baseline. Most participants were white British and females outnumbered males, and the authors suggested that clonal diversity may have been underestimated.

The CDR3 regions of human TCRbeta chains were analyzed by immunosequencing. Processing in the source paper ran as follows. Repertoire TCRs were checked for matches against a reference library of SARS-CoV-2-specific TCRs that had been generated using the MIRA antigen-specificity platform. Breadth was defined as the fraction of unique TCRs that were SARS-CoV-2-associated. Depth was defined as the fraction of total T cells that were SARS-CoV-2-associated. Using the MIRA data, each spike-specific TCR was assigned both to the spike region to which the TCR was reactive and to a CD4 or CD8 class. Log10-transformed breadth and depth values were compared by one-way ANOVA with Sidak's multiple comparisons tests. The table comes from immuneACCESS by way of TCRdb, which keeps in-frame sequences with V and J called. Part of the clones is missing from these tables; in studies checked, under half for an unresolved V gene and the rest for unknown reasons. The V and J calls and clone size are taken from that table; D and trimming were inferred from the DNA. The sample table lists approximately 160,000 clones, about nine tenths of them with a count of one. In total, the top ten clones hold about 2.8% of the sample.

The intended sense of this specimen's time point label: baseline before first vaccination. Vaccinee samples were obtained from the UK trials COV001 and COV002, which included a single-blind randomized controlled phase 2/3 trial of AZD1222 (ChAdOx1 nCoV-19) in healthy adults. For TCRbeta chain sequencing, PBMC samples were collected from trial participants at day 0 and at day 28 after the second dose. The sample consisted of peripheral blood, taken on day 0 of AZD1222 vaccination. This receptor was obtained from an adult in good health.

The sequence in DNA is TGTGCCAGTAGTACTTACCCCCCGGGATATCGAAACACTGAAGCTTTCTTT. This is translated as CASSTYPPGYRNTEAFF. The chain was built from TRBV19 and TRBJ1-1, with the D gene not confidently named. The CDR1 and CDR2 encoded by the germline V gene (reference sequence) are LNHDA and SQIVND. The CDR3, from cysteine to phenylalanine, totals 17 residues. Here the CDR3 DNA is all that survives: 51 bases in frame from base 1. V is pared back by 4 bases and J by 2 bases, with 20 bases lying between the germline termini.